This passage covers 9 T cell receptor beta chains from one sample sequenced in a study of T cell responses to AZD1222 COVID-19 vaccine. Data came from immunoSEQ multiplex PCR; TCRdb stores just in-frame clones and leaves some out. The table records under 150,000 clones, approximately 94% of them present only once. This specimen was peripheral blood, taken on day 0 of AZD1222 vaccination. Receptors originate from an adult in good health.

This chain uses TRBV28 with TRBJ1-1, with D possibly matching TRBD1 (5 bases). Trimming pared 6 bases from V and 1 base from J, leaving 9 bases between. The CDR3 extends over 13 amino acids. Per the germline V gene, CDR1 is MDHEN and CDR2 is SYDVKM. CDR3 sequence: CASRTDRNTEAFF. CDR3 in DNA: TGTGCCAGCAGAACCGACAGGAACACTGAAGCTTTCTTT.

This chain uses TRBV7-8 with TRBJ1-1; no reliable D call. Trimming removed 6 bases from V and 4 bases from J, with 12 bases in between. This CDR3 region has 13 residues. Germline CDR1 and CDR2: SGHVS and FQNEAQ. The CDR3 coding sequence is TGTGCCAGCAGATTTGTCGAGGTCACTGAAGCTTTCTTT. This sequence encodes CASRFVEVTEAFF. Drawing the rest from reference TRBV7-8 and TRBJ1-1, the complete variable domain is GAGVSQSPRYKVAKRGQDVALRCDPISGHVSLFWYQQALGQGPEFLTYFQNEAQLDKSGLPSDRFFAERPEGSVSTLKIQRTQQEDSAVYLCASRFVEVTEAFFGQGTRLTVV.

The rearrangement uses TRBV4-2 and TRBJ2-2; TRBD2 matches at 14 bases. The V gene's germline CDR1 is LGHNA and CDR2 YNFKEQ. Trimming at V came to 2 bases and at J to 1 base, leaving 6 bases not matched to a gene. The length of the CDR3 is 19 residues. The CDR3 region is CASSQSGTSGRKNTGELFF. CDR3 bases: TGTGCCAGCAGCCAATCCGGGACTAGCGGGAGAAAGAACACCGGGGAGCTGTTTTTT.

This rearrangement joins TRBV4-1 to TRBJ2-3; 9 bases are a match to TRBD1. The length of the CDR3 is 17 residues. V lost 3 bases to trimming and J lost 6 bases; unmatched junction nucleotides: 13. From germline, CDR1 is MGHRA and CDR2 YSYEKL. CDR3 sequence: CASSQGQGPTAWDTQYF. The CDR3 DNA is TGCGCCAGCAGCCAGGGACAGGGCCCAACGGCCTGGGATACGCAGTATTTT.

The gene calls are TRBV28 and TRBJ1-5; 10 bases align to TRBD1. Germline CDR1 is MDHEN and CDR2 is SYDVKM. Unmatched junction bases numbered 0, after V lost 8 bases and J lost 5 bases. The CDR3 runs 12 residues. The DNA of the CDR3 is TGTGCCAGCGGGACAGGGGATCAGCCCCAGCATTTT. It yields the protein CASGTGDQPQHF.

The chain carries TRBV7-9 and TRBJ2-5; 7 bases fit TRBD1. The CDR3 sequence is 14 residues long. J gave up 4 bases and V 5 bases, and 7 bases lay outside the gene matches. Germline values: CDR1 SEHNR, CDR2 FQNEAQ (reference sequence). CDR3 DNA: TGTGCCAGCAGCAGGACAGGCCTTGGAGAGACCCAGTACTTC. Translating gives CASSRTGLGETQYF.

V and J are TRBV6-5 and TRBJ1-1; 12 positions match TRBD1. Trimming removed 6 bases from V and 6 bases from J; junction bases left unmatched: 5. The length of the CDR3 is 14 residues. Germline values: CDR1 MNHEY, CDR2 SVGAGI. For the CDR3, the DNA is TGTGCCAGCAGACTGGGACAGGGGGCCGCTGAAGCTTTCTTT. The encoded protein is CASRLGQGAAEAFF.

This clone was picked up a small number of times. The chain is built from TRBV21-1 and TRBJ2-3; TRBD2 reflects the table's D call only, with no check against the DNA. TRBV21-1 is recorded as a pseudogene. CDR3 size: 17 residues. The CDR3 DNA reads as TGTGCCAGCAACCGACGGACTAGCGGGAGCGGCCCAGATACGCAGTATTTT. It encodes CASNRRTSGSGPDTQYF.

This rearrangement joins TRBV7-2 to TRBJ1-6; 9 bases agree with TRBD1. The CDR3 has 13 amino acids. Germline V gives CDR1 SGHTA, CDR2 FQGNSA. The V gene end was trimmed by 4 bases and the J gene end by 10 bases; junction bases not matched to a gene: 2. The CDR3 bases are TGTGCCAGCAGCTCGGGACAGGGATCACCCCTCCACTTT. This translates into CASSSGQGSPLHF.